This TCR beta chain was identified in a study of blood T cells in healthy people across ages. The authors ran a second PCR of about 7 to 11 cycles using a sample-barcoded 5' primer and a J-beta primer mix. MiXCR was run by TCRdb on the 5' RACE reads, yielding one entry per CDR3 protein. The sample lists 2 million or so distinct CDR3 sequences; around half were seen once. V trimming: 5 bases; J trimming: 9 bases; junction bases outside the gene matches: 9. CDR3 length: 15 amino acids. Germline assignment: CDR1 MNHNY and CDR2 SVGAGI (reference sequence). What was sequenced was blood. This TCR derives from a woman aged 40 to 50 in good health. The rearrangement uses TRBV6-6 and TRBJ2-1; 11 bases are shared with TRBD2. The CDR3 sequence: CASSPLAGGLSEQFF. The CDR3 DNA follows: TGTGCCAGCAGTCCCCTAGCGGGGGGTTTGAGTGAGCAGTTCTTC.